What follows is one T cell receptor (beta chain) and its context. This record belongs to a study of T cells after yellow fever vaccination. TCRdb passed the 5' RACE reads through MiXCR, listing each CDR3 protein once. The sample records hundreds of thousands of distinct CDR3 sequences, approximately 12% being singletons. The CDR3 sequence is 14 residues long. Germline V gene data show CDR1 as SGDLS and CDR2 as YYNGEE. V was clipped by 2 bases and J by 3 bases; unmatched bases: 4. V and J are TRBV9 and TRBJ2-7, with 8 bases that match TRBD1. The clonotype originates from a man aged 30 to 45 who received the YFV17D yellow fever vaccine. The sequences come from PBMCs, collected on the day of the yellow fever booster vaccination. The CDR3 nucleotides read TGTGCCAGCAGCGTTGCGACAGGGGACTACGAGCAGTACTTC. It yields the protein CASSVATGDYEQYF.